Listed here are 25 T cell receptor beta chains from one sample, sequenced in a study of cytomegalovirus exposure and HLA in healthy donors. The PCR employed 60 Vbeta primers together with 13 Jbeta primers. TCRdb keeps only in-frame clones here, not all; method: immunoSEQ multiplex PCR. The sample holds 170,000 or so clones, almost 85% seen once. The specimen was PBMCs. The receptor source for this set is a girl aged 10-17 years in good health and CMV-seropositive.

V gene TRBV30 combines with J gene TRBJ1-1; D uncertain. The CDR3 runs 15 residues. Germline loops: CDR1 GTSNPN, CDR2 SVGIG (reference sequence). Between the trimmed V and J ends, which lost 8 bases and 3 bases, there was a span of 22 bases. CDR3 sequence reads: CARTPRGYRDTEAFF. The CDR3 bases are TGTGCCCGGACCCCCCGGGGATATCGGGACACTGAAGCTTTCTTT.

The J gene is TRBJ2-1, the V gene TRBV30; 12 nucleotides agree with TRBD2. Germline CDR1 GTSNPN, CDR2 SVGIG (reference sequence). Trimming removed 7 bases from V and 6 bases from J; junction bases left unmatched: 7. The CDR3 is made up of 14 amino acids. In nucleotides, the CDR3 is TGTGCCTTCCGACTAGCGGGGGCTCTCAATGAGCAGTTCTTC. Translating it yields CAFRLAGALNEQFF.

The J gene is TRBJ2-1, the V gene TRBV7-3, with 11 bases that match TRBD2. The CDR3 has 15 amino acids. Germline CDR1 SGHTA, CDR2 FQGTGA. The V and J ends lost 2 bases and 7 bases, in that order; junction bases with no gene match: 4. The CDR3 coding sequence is TGTGCCAGCAGCTTATCTAGCGGGGGGCAAAATGAGCAGTTCTTC. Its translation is CASSLSSGGQNEQFF.

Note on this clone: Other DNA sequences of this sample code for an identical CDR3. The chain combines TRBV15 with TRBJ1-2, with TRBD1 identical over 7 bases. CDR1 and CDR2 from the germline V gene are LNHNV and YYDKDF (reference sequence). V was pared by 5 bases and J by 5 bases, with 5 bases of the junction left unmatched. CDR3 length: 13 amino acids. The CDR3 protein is CATSSGQNYGYTF. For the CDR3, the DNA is TGTGCCACCAGCTCGGGACAGAATTATGGCTACACCTTC.

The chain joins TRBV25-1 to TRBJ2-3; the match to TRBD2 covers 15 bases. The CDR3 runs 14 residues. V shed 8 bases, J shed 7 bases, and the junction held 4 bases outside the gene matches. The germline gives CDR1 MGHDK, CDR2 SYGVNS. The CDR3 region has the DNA TGTGCCAGCGGACTAGCGGGGGGGAGGAATACGCAGTATTTT. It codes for CASGLAGGRNTQYF.

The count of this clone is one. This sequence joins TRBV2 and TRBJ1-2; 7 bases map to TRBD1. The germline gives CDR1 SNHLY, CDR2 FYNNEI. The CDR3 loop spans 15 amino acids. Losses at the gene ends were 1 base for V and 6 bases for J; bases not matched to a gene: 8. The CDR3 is CASSEEYFTGDGYTF. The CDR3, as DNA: TGTGCCAGCAGTGAAGAATACTTCACAGGGGATGGCTACACCTTC.

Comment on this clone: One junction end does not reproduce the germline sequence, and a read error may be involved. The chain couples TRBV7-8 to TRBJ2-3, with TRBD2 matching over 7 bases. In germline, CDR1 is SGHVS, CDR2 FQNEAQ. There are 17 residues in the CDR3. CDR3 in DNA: TGTGCCAGCAGCTTAAACCCCGGACTAGATAGCACAAATACGCAGTATTTT. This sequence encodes CASSLNPGLDSTNTQYF.

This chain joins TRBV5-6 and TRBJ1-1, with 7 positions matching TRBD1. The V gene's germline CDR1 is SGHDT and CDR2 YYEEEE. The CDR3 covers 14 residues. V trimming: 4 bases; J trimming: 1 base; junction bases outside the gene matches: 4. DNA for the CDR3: TGTGCCAGCAGCCGGACAGGTGGGAACACTGAAGCTTTCTTT. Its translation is CASSRTGGNTEAFF.

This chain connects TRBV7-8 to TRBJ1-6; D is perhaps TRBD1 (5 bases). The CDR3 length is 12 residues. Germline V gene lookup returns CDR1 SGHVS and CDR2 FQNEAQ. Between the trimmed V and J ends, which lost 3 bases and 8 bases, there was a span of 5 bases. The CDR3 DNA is TGTGCCAGCAGCTTGACAGATTCACCCCTCCACTTT. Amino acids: CASSLTDSPLHF.

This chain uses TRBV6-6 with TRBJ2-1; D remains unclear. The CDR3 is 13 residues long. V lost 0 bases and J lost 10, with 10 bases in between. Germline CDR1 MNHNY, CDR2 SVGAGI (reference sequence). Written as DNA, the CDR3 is TGTGCCAGCAGTTACTCAGCTCCACGCGAGCAGTTCTTC. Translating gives CASSYSAPREQFF.

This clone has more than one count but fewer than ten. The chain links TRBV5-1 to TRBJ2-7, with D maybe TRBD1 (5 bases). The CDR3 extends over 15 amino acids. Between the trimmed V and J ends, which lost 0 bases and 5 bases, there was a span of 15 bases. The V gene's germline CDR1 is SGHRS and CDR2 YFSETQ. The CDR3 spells CASSLGWGSEDEQYF. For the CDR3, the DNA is TGCGCCAGCAGCTTGGGGTGGGGCAGTGAGGACGAGCAGTACTTC.

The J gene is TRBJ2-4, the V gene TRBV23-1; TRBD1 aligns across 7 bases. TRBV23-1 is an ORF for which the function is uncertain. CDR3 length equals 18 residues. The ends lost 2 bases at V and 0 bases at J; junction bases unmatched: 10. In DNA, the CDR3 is TGCGCCAGCAGTCAAACTGACAGGGAGAGTCTAGCCAAAAACATTCAGTACTTC. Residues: CASSQTDRESLAKNIQYF.

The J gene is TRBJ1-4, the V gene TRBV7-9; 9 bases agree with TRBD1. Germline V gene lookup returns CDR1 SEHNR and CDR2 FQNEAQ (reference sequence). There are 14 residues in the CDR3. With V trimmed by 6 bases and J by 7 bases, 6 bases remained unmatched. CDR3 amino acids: CASRYGTGFEKLFF. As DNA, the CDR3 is TGTGCCAGCAGATACGGGACAGGGTTTGAAAAACTGTTTTTT.

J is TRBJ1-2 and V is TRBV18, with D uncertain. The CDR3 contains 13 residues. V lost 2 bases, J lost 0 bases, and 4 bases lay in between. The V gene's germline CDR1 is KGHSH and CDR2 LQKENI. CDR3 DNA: TGTGCCAGCTCACCAGAGGCTAACTATGGCTACACCTTC. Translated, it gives CASSPEANYGYTF.

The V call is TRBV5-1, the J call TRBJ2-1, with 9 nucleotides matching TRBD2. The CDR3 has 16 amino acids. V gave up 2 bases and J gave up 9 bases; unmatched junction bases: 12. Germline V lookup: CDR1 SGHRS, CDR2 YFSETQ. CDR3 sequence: CASSFELGGGAVEQFF. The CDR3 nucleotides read TGCGCCAGCAGCTTTGAATTGGGCGGGGGGGCTGTTGAGCAGTTCTTC.

The CDR3 region is CASSLTGGENIQYF. The CDR3 coding sequence is TGTGCCAGCAGTCTGACAGGGGGAGAGAACATTCAGTACTTC. This chain uses TRBV6-4 with TRBJ2-4; 9 bases are a match to TRBD1. This CDR3 has 14 amino acids. Germline CDR1 MRHNA, CDR2 SNTAGT. The J segment lost 7 bases and the V segment lost 5 bases, leaving 6 bases of the junction unmatched.

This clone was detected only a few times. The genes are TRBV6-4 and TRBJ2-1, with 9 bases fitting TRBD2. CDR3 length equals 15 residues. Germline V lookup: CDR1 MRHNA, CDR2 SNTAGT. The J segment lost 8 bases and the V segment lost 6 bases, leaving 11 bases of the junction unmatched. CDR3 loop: CASRGSSGEAHEQFF. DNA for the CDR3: TGTGCCAGCAGGGGCTCTAGCGGGGAGGCCCATGAGCAGTTCTTC.

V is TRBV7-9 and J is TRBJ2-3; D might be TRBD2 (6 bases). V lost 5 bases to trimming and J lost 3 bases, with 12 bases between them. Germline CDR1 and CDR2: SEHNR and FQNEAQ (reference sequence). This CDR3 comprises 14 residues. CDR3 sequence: CASSLGRETDTQYF. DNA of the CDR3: TGTGCCAGCAGCCTCGGACGGGAGACAGATACGCAGTATTTT.

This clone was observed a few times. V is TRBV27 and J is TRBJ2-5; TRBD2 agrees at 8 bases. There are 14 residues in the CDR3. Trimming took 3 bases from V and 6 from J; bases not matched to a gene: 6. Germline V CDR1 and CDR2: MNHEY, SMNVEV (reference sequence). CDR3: CASSFRGGHQTQYF. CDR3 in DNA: TGTGCCAGCAGTTTCCGGGGGGGCCACCAGACCCAGTACTTC.

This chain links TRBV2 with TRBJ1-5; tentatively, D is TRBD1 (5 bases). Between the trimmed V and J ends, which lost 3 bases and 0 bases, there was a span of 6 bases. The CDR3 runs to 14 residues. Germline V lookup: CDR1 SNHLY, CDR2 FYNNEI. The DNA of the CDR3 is TGTGCCAGCAGTGAGACAGTTAGCAATCAGCCCCAGCATTTT. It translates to CASSETVSNQPQHF. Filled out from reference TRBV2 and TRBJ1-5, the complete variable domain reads EPEVTQTPSHQVTQMGQEVILRCVPISNHLYFYWYRQILGQKVEFLVSFYNNEISEKSEIFDDQFSVERPDGSNFTLKIRSTKLEDSAMYFCASSETVSNQPQHFGDGTRLSIL.

CDR3 amino acids: CASSVVGQSYEQYF. The CDR3 coding sequence is TGTGCCAGCAGCGTAGTGGGACAGTCCTACGAGCAGTACTTC. The chain joins TRBV9 to TRBJ2-7; 7 bases align to TRBD1. Germline V CDR1 and CDR2: SGDLS, YYNGEE. This CDR3 has 14 residues. Trimming cost V 0 bases and J 1 base; bases outside gene matches: 1.

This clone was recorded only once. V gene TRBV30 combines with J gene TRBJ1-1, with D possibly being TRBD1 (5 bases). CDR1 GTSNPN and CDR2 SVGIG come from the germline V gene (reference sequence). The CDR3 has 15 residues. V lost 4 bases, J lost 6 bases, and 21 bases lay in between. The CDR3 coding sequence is TGTGCCTGGACCCCACTTGTGCTCAGGGAAGCTGAAGCTTTCTTT. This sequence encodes CAWTPLVLREAEAFF.

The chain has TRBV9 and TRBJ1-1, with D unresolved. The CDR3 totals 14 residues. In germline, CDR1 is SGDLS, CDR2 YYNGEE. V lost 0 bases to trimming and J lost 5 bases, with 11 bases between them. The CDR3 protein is CASSVAYAYTEAFF. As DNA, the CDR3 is TGTGCCAGCAGCGTAGCTTACGCCTATACTGAAGCTTTCTTT.

CDR3: CASSVGRKGDNQPQHF. The CDR3 DNA follows: TGTGCCAGCAGTGTGGGCCGCAAAGGTGACAATCAGCCCCAGCATTTT. This sequence joins TRBV2 and TRBJ1-5; no clear D. The V gene's germline CDR1 is SNHLY and CDR2 FYNNEI. The CDR3 is 16 amino acids. Between the trimmed V and J ends, which lost 4 bases and 3 bases, there was a span of 16 bases.

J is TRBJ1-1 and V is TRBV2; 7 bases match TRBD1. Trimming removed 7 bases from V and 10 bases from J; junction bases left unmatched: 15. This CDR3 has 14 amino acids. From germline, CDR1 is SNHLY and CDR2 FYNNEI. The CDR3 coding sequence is TGTGCCAGCAAACCTCCGGAGGGGGCTTTCGGAGCTTTCTTT. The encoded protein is CASKPPEGAFGAFF.